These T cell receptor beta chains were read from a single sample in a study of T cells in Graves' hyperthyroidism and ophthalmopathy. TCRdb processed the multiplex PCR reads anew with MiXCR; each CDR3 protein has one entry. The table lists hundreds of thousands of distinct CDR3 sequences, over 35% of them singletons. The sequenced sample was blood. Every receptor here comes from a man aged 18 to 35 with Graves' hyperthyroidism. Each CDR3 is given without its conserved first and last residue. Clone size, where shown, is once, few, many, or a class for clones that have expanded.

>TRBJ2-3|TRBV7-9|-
ASSLDNQETDTQY
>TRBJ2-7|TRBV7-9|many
ASSLAGTVYEQY
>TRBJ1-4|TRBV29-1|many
SVEGTSEKLF
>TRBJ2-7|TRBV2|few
ASKGQVAYEQY
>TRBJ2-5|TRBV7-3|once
ASSLSRNQPQY
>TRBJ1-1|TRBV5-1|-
ASSLRERSTEAF
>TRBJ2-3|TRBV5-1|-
ASSFAAGGSTDTQY
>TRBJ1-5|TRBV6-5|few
ASSYKESQPQH
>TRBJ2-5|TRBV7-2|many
ASSLSGTGGQETQY
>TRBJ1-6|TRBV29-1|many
SVSRGSPLH